The rows below give T cell receptor beta chains drawn from one sample of a study of blood T cells in healthy people across ages. TCRdb used MiXCR to reprocess the 5' RACE reads, holding one entry per CDR3 protein. The sample holds about 630,000 distinct CDR3 sequences, around 21% seen once. Input material: blood. These receptors all come from a man aged 65 to 85 in good health. Each CDR3 is given with its conserved first and last residue. Each record gives: clone size, V gene, J gene, D gene, CDR3 protein, CDR3 DNA. The D gene is left open where the match is weak. Rows give clone size only sometimes, using once, few, many, or a class for an expanded clone.

few,TRBV12-3/TRBV12-4,TRBJ1-5,TRBD1,CASSSGTGTLRNQPQHF,TGTGCCAGCAGTTCTGGGACAGGGACTCTGCGCAATCAGCCCCAGCATTTT
.,TRBV5-8,TRBJ1-4,.,CASSLLGPPEDEKLFF,TGTGCCAGCAGCTTGTTGGGGCCCCCTGAGGATGAAAAACTGTTTTTT
.,TRBV27,TRBJ2-7,.,CASSSNLREQYF,TGTGCCAGCAGTTCCAACCTTCGGGAGCAGTACTTC
.,TRBV21-1,TRBJ1-4,.,CASSKSTLINEKLFF,TGTGCCAGCAGCAAATCTACCCTGATTAATGAAAAACTGTTTTTT
few,TRBV23-1,TRBJ1-5,TRBD1,CASSHPTGTGNQPQHF,TGCGCCAGCAGTCACCCGACAGGGACGGGAAATCAGCCCCAGCATTTT
few,TRBV2,TRBJ2-7,.,CASKPGQTSYEQYF,TGTGCCAGCAAGCCGGGACAAACCTCCTACGAGCAGTACTTC
.,TRBV20-1,TRBJ2-6,.,CSARHRVSYSGANVLTF,TGCAGTGCTAGGCACCGCGTTAGTTACTCTGGGGCCAACGTCCTGACTTTC
.,TRBV6-5,TRBJ2-3,TRBD2,CASSYPTPLAGGTTDTQYF,TGTGCCAGCAGTTACCCGACTCCACTAGCGGGAGGAACCACAGATACGCAGTATTTT
.,TRBV7-8,TRBJ1-2,.,CASSPRSGPGAYGYTF,TGTGCCAGCAGCCCCCGATCCGGTCCGGGGGCCTATGGCTACACCTTC
many,TRBV29-1,TRBJ2-5,TRBD1,CSVQGQEETQYF,TGCAGCGTCCAAGGACAGGAAGAGACCCAGTACTTC